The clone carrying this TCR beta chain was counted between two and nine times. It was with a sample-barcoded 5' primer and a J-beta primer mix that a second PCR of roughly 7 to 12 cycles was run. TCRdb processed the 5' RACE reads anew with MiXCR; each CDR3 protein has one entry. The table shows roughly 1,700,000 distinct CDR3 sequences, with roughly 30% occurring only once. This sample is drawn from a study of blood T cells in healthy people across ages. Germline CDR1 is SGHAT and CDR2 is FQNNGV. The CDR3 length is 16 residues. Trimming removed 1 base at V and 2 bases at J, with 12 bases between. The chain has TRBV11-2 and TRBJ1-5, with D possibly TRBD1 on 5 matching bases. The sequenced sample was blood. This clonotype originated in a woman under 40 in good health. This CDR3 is CASSLGGGRGNQPQHF. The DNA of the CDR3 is TGTGCCAGCAGCTTAGGAGGCGGCAGGGGCAATCAGCCCCAGCATTTT.